Below, 16 T cell receptor beta chains from the same sample are listed, as sequenced in a study of blood T cell repertoires in COVID-19. Here immunoSEQ multiplex PCR was the method, and the copy in TCRdb shows in-frame clones only, minus some. The sample holds 120,000 or so clones, roughly nine tenths seen once. The sample comprised peripheral blood. These receptors were obtained from a man between 65 and 85 years old who had recovered from COVID-19.

This clone was counted many times. J is TRBJ2-5 and V is TRBV2; 15 bases map to TRBD2. Germline V gene sequence: CDR1 SNHLY, CDR2 FYNNEI. Trimming removed 4 bases from V and 4 bases from J; junction bases left unmatched: 13. CDR3 size: 19 residues. For the CDR3, the DNA is TGTGCCAGCAGTGGCCCCGGACTAGCGGGGGGGCCTTGGAGAGAGACCCAGTACTTC. This translates into CASSGPGLAGGPWRETQYF.

Of note for this clone: A single base separates this from a much larger clone, so it may be a read error. The chain uses TRBV5-4 and TRBJ2-1; D possibly corresponds to TRBD2 (7 bases). Germline CDR1 reads SGHNT; CDR2 reads YYREEE (reference sequence). V shed 2 bases and J shed 5 bases, with 14 bases lying between them. The CDR3 runs 15 residues. The DNA of the CDR3 is TGTGCCAGCAGCTTTAACTGGGGGGGCAACAATGAGCAGTTCTTC. Translating gives CASSFNWGGNNEQFF.

The chain links TRBV15 to TRBJ2-2; the D gene is possibly TRBD2 (6 bases). The germline V gene encodes CDR1 LNHNV and CDR2 YYDKDF (reference sequence). The V end lost 5 bases, the J end lost 5 bases, and 12 bases lay between the germline ends. This CDR3 contains 14 residues. The CDR3 here is CATSQGLNTGELFF. For the CDR3, the DNA is TGTGCCACCAGCCAGGGACTTAATACCGGGGAGCTGTTTTTT.

CDR3 sequence reads: CASSIAASGDQETQYF. In nucleotides, the CDR3 is TGTGCCAGTAGTATAGCGGCTAGCGGGGACCAAGAGACCCAGTACTTC. V is TRBV19 and J is TRBJ2-5; TRBD2 matches 9 bases. Per the germline V gene, CDR1 is LNHDA and CDR2 is SQIVND (reference sequence). This CDR3 is built from 16 residues. The ends lost 1 base at V and 0 bases at J; junction bases unmatched: 3.

With respect to this clone: Other DNA sequences in the sample encode the same CDR3. The chain joins TRBV7-2 to TRBJ2-1, with 7 positions matching TRBD1. The CDR3 runs to 15 residues. Germline-derived CDR1 and CDR2 are SGHTA and FQGNSA. The ends lost 2 bases at V and 2 bases at J; junction bases unmatched: 3. The CDR3 DNA sequence: TGTGCCAGCAGCTTAATGACAGGGCCCTACAATGAGCAGTTCTTC. Translation gives CASSLMTGPYNEQFF. The full variable domain, with the rest looked up from reference TRBV7-2 and TRBJ2-1, is GAGVSQSPSNKVTEKGKDVELRCDPISGHTALYWYRQSLGQGLEFLIYFQGNSAPDKSGLPSDRFSAERTGGSVSTLTIQRTQQEDSAVYLCASSLMTGPYNEQFFGPGTRLTVL.

V is TRBV25-1 and J is TRBJ1-6; D call uncertain. Germline assignment: CDR1 MGHDK and CDR2 SYGVNS. V was cut by 5 bases and J by 12 bases, with 11 bases left in between. CDR3 size: 12 residues. The CDR3 spells CASSPSGGPLHF. Here the CDR3 DNA reads TGTGCCAGCAGTCCGTCTGGAGGACCCCTCCACTTT. Combining the CDR3 with reference TRBV25-1 and TRBJ1-6 gives the whole variable domain EADIYQTPRYLVIGTGKKITLECSQTMGHDKMYWYQQDPGMELHLIHYSYGVNSTEKGDLSSESTVSRIRTEHFPLTLESARPSHTSQYLCASSPSGGPLHFGNGTRLTVT.

The genes are TRBV15 and TRBJ1-6; 9 bases are a match to TRBD1. With V trimmed by 3 bases and J by 3 bases, 3 bases remained unmatched. The CDR3 sequence is 16 residues long. Germline V gene data show CDR1 as LNHNV and CDR2 as YYDKDF (reference sequence). The CDR3 sequence is CATSRGTGNYNSPLHF. The DNA for the CDR3 is TGTGCCACCAGCAGGGGGACAGGGAACTATAATTCACCCCTCCACTTT. Together with reference TRBV15 and TRBJ1-6, the CDR3 gives the full variable domain: DAMVIQNPRYQVTQFGKPVTLSCSQTLNHNVMYWYQQKSSQAPKLLFHYYDKDFNNEADTPDNFQSRRPNTSFCFLDIRSPGLGDTAMYLCATSRGTGNYNSPLHFGNGTRLTVT.

The chain carries TRBV7-2 and TRBJ2-3, with 7 nucleotides matching TRBD2. This CDR3 is built from 17 residues. V trimming: 3 bases; J trimming: 9 bases; junction bases outside the gene matches: 18. Per the germline V gene, CDR1 is SGHTA and CDR2 is FQGNSA. The CDR3 nucleotides are TGTGCCAGCAGCTTGAGGAGTGCGGGAGCCGCGGGGGACACGCAGTATTTT. Encoded protein: CASSLRSAGAAGDTQYF. The complete variable domain, with remaining parts taken from reference TRBV7-2 and TRBJ2-3, reads GAGVSQSPSNKVTEKGKDVELRCDPISGHTALYWYRQSLGQGLEFLIYFQGNSAPDKSGLPSDRFSAERTGGSVSTLTIQRTQQEDSAVYLCASSLRSAGAAGDTQYFGPGTRLTVL.

The chain is built from TRBV21-1 and TRBJ2-2; TRBD2, as called in the table, went unchecked against the DNA. TRBV21-1 is a listed pseudogene. CDR3 length: 18 amino acids. CDR3 nucleotide sequence: TGTGCCAGCAGCAAAGTGGCCTCTAGCGGGAGTGACACCGGGGAGCTGTTTTTT. Translated: CASSKVASSGSDTGELFF.

This clone was recorded once. This rearrangement joins TRBV6-5 to TRBJ1-6, with 8 bases matching TRBD1. The V and J ends lost 6 bases and 7 bases, in that order; junction bases with no gene match: 2. CDR1 and CDR2 (germline): MNHEY, SVGAGI. The CDR3 covers 13 residues. As DNA, the CDR3 is TGTGCCAGCAGCACAGGGGGGAATTCACCCCTCCACTTT. It translates to CASSTGGNSPLHF.

This rearrangement joins TRBV18 to TRBJ2-7; 13 nucleotides line up with TRBD2. CDR1 and CDR2 (germline): KGHSH, LQKENI. V lost 6 bases, J lost 6 bases, and 8 bases stayed unmatched. The CDR3 has 15 amino acids. CDR3 DNA sequence: TGTGCCAGCTCCCAGGGACTAGCGGGAATTCGCGAGCAGTACTTC. It yields the protein CASSQGLAGIREQYF.

V is TRBV7-6 and J is TRBJ1-6; 9 positions agree with TRBD1. The CDR3 has 15 residues. In germline, CDR1 is SGHVS, CDR2 FNYEAQ. The trim removed 2 bases at V and 10 bases at J, leaving 6 bases unmatched. CDR3 DNA sequence: TGTGCCAGCAGCTTAACTACAGGGGGCGACTCACCCCTCCACTTT. It codes for CASSLTTGGDSPLHF.

The chain combines TRBV6-5 with TRBJ2-1, with D tentatively TRBD1 (5 bases). This CDR3 has 16 amino acids. From germline, CDR1 is MNHEY and CDR2 SVGAGI. The V and J ends lost 0 bases and 7 bases respectively, with 16 bases between them. The CDR3 here is CASSYSTDPTVNEQFF. The DNA for the CDR3 is TGTGCCAGCAGTTACTCGACGGACCCGACAGTAAATGAGCAGTTCTTC.

The chain has TRBV5-6 and TRBJ1-6, with D uncertain. The CDR3 runs to 14 residues. Germline CDR1 SGHDT, CDR2 YYEEEE. Trimming cost V 5 bases and J 10 bases, with 16 bases left between them. CDR3 in amino acids: CASRLAPRSSPLHF. As DNA, the CDR3 is TGTGCCAGCAGACTGGCCCCGAGGAGCTCACCCCTCCACTTT.

V is TRBV4-1 and J is TRBJ2-6; 14 bases line up with TRBD2. Germline trimming cut 4 bases from V and 4 bases from J; bases unmatched to any gene: 9. The germline V gene has CDR1 MGHRA and CDR2 YSYEKL. CDR3 size: 19 residues. The CDR3 nucleotides are TGCGCCAGCAGCCCCACTTGGACTAGCGGGGGGACAGGGGCCAACGTCCTGACTTTC. Its protein is CASSPTWTSGGTGANVLTF.

The V call is TRBV5-6, the J call TRBJ2-3, with 8 bases identical to TRBD1. Germline CDR1 reads SGHDT; CDR2 reads YYEEEE. The CDR3 contains 17 residues. Trimming took 0 bases from V and 4 from J; bases not matched to a gene: 10. CDR3 bases: TGTGCCAGCAGCTTGGGGATACAGGGGGAAGATCCAGATACGCAGTATTTT. Its protein product is CASSLGIQGEDPDTQYF. The entire variable domain, with the rest obtained from reference TRBV5-6 and TRBJ2-3, is as follows: DAGVTQSPTHLIKTRGQQVTLRCSPKSGHDTVSWYQQALGQGPQFIFQYYEEEERQRGNFPDRFSGHQFPNYSSELNVNALLLGDSALYLCASSLGIQGEDPDTQYFGPGTRLTVL.